A selection of T cell receptor beta chains follows, all from one sample in a study of T-cell reconstitution after alpha-beta-depleted transplantation in children. MiXCR, run by TCRdb on the PCR reads, gives a single entry per CDR3 protein. The data contain fewer than 700,000 distinct CDR3 sequences, 23% of them singletons. The source material was PBMCs, mostly from graft donor cells, sampled 360 days after TCRalphabeta/CD19-depleted stem cell transplant. All receptors derive from a boy under three years old who had a stem cell transplant for acute myeloid leukemia, so the T cells may come from the graft donor. Each CDR3 is given with its conserved first and last residue. A D gene is named only where the DNA matches it firmly. Clone size is shown for a subset of rows, as once, few, many or a class of expanded clone.

j_call clone_size cdr3_length v_call d_call cdr3_aa cdr3_nt
TRBJ2-7 - 14 TRBV20-1 - CSAREQGRAYEQYF TGCAGTGCTAGAGAACAGGGAAGGGCCTACGAGCAGTACTTC
TRBJ1-3 many 13 TRBV6-1 - CASRDSSGNTIYF TGTGCCAGCAGGGACAGCTCTGGAAACACCATATATTTT
TRBJ2-3 few 16 TRBV3-1 - CASSHLGTRTTDTQYF TGTGCCAGCAGCCACCTTGGGACTCGAACCACAGATACGCAGTATTTT
TRBJ2-7 few 15 TRBV9 - CASSPVEGVSYEQYF TGTGCCAGCAGCCCCGTAGAGGGGGTATCGTACGAGCAGTACTTC
TRBJ2-2 many 14 TRBV7-8 - CASSLEVDTGELFF TGTGCCAGCAGCTTAGAGGTCGACACCGGGGAGCTGTTTTTT
TRBJ1-1 many 13 TRBV10-2 TRBD1 CASRGTGATEAFF TGCGCCAGCAGGGGGACAGGGGCCACTGAAGCTTTCTTT
TRBJ2-3 many 17 TRBV20-1 TRBD2 CSAFSSGGTHSTDTQYF TGCAGTGCTTTCTCTAGCGGGGGGACCCATAGCACAGATACGCAGTATTTT
TRBJ2-3 - 15 TRBV12-3/TRBV12-4 - CASSPLRAPSDTQYF TGTGCCAGCAGCCCCCTAAGGGCCCCTAGCGATACGCAGTATTTT
TRBJ2-2 many 14 TRBV20-1 - CSARDSGNTGELFF TGCAGTGCTAGAGATTCAGGGAACACCGGGGAGCTGTTTTTT
TRBJ2-4 many 15 TRBV24-1 TRBD1 CATSDLRDRGVIQYF TGTGCCACCAGTGACCTCCGGGACAGGGGAGTCATTCAGTACTTC
TRBJ1-1 many 12 TRBV12-3/TRBV12-4 - CATRPASTEAFF TGTGCCACCAGACCCGCGAGCACTGAAGCTTTCTTT
TRBJ2-3 many 16 TRBV12-3/TRBV12-4 TRBD2 CASILAGGVWTDTQYF TGTGCCAGCATCCTCGCGGGGGGGGTCTGGACAGATACGCAGTATTTT
TRBJ2-2 - 16 TRBV9 TRBD1 CASSDKTGILSGELFF TGTGCCAGCAGCGACAAGACAGGGATTCTCTCCGGGGAGCTGTTTTTT
TRBJ2-2 - 15 TRBV7-2 - CASSLVRGNTGELFF TGTGCCAGCAGCTTAGTTCGAGGGAACACCGGGGAGCTGTTTTTT
TRBJ2-5 many 13 TRBV11-2 - CASSRTGWETQYF TGTGCCAGCAGCAGAACAGGGTGGGAGACCCAGTACTTC
TRBJ2-5 - 13 TRBV6-1 - CASSAPGPGTQYF TGTGCCAGCAGTGCCCCGGGACCGGGGACCCAGTACTTC
TRBJ1-2 many 14 TRBV15 - CATSRDLLNYGYTF TGTGCCACCAGCAGAGATCTCCTTAACTATGGCTACACCTTC
TRBJ2-7 - 18 TRBV5-5 - CASSLAKGSVVASYEQYF TGTGCCAGCAGCTTGGCGAAGGGTAGCGTGGTGGCGTCCTACGAGCAGTACTTC
TRBJ2-7 many 15 TRBV6-5 TRBD1 CASSYRDRGSYEQYF TGTGCCAGCAGTTACCGGGACAGGGGATCCTACGAGCAGTACTTC
TRBJ2-5 few 14 TRBV12-3/TRBV12-4 TRBD2 CASSFSGLAETQYF TGTGCCAGCAGTTTCTCGGGACTAGCGGAGACCCAGTACTTC
TRBJ2-1 - 14 TRBV4-2 - CASSPSDRRDEQFF TGTGCCAGCAGCCCCTCGGACAGAAGGGATGAGCAGTTCTTC
TRBJ2-2 - 15 TRBV29-1 TRBD1 CSVEKGGQGTGELFF TGCAGCGTTGAAAAGGGTGGACAGGGAACCGGGGAGCTGTTTTTT
TRBJ2-1 many 15 TRBV7-9 TRBD2 CASSLLSAGVNEQFF TGTGCCAGCAGCTTACTCTCGGCGGGGGTAAATGAGCAGTTCTTC
TRBJ1-4 - 14 TRBV28 - CASSLVGPKEKLFF TGTGCCAGCAGTTTAGTGGGACCGAAGGAAAAACTGTTTTTT
TRBJ2-1 many 12 TRBV20-1 - CSARGPHYEQFF TGCAGTGCTAGAGGGCCCCACTATGAGCAGTTCTTC
TRBJ2-7 many 11 TRBV28 - CASSFPGEQYF TGTGCCAGCAGTTTTCCGGGGGAGCAGTACTTC
TRBJ2-3 - 15 TRBV20-1 TRBD2 CSARGAGVSPDTQYF TGCAGTGCCCGGGGAGCGGGGGTTTCGCCAGATACGCAGTATTTT
TRBJ1-1 - 16 TRBV18 - CASSPVRQVENTEAFF TGTGCCAGCTCACCAGTTCGACAGGTCGAGAACACTGAAGCTTTCTTT
TRBJ2-7 few 15 TRBV4-3 - CASSQDRRGPYEQYF TGCGCCAGCAGCCAAGATAGGCGGGGACCCTACGAGCAGTACTTC
TRBJ1-4 few 12 TRBV7-2 - CASRRPNEKLFF TGTGCCAGCAGGAGGCCCAATGAAAAACTGTTTTTT
TRBJ2-1 - 12 TRBV5-1 - CASSFGPNEQFF TGCGCCAGCAGCTTTGGACCGAATGAGCAGTTCTTC
TRBJ1-3 many 14 TRBV29-1 - CSVQGRLSGNTIYF TGCAGCGTGCAGGGACGGCTCTCTGGAAACACCATATATTTT
TRBJ2-7 - 14 TRBV10-2 - CASSEFQILYEQYF TGCGCCAGCAGTGAGTTCCAGATCCTTTACGAGCAGTACTTC
TRBJ2-7 few 15 TRBV12-3/TRBV12-4 - CASSSGRRYYYEQYF TGTGCCAGCAGTTCTGGGAGACGCTACTACTACGAGCAGTACTTC
TRBJ2-2 - 17 TRBV4-2 - CASSQDGGMSSTGELFF TGTGCCAGCAGCCAAGATGGGGGAATGAGTAGCACCGGGGAGCTGTTTTTT
TRBJ1-1 - 14 TRBV28 TRBD1 CASSWGQSNTEAFF TGTGCCAGCAGTTGGGGACAGTCGAACACTGAAGCTTTCTTT
TRBJ1-1 many 14 TRBV20-1 - CSARDLLGNTEAFF TGCAGTGCTAGAGATCTCTTGGGGAACACTGAAGCTTTCTTT
TRBJ2-3 many 13 TRBV25-1 - CASSELAEGTQYF TGTGCCAGCAGTGAGTTAGCAGAGGGTACGCAGTATTTT
TRBJ2-3 - 18 TRBV7-2 - CASSLARRGATFTDTQYF TGTGCCAGCAGCTTAGCCCGTCGGGGGGCTACGTTCACAGATACGCAGTATTTT
TRBJ2-7 few 16 TRBV6-1 TRBD1 CASSEVRQGANYEQYF TGTGCCAGCAGTGAAGTCCGGCAGGGGGCCAACTACGAGCAGTACTTC
TRBJ2-7 - 15 TRBV5-1 TRBD2 CASSLNEGGREEQYF TGCGCCAGCAGCCTGAACGAGGGAGGGCGTGAAGAGCAGTACTTC
TRBJ1-2 - 16 TRBV4-3 - CASSQVRQGLNYGYTF TGCGCCAGCAGCCAAGTAAGGCAGGGGCTGAACTATGGCTACACCTTC
TRBJ2-1 few 15 TRBV4-3 TRBD1 CASSSRQGGRNEQFF TGCGCCAGCAGTTCAAGACAGGGGGGAAGGAATGAGCAGTTCTTC
TRBJ1-1 - 14 TRBV7-9 - CASGTPGVNTEAFF TGTGCCAGCGGCACCCCAGGGGTGAACACTGAAGCTTTCTTT
TRBJ2-2 many 15 TRBV15 - CATSTNGGNTGELFF TGTGCCACCAGCACAAATGGGGGTAACACCGGGGAGCTGTTTTTT
TRBJ2-5 few 14 TRBV5-1 - CASSLDRRGETQYF TGCGCCAGCAGCTTGGATCGTAGGGGTGAGACCCAGTACTTC
TRBJ1-2 - 14 TRBV9 - CASSVVGGNYGYTF TGTGCCAGCAGCGTAGTGGGAGGAAACTATGGCTACACCTTC
TRBJ2-3 - 15 TRBV18 TRBD1 CASSPRTGRTDTQYF TGTGCCAGCTCACCACGGACAGGTCGGACAGATACGCAGTATTTT
TRBJ2-7 once 15 TRBV13 - CASSLGREPTYEQYF TGTGCCAGCAGCTTAGGCAGGGAACCTACCTACGAGCAGTACTTC